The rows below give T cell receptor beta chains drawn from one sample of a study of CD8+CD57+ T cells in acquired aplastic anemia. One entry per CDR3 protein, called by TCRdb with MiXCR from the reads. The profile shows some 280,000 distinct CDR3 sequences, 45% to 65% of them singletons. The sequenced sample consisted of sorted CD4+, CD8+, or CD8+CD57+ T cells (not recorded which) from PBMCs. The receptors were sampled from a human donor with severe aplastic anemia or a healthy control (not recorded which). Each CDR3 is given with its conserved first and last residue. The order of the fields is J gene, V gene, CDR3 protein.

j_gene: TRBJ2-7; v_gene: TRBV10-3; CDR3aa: CAISESPREPYEQYF
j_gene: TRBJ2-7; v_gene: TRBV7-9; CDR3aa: CASSLERGLSYEQYF
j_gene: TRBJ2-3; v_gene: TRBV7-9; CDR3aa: CASSFTSSPTDTQYF
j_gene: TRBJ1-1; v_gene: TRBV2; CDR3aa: CASSQPGNTEAFF
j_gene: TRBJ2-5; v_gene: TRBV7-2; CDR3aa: CASSLGLAGAPETQYF
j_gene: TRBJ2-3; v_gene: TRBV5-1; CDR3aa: CASSEVLTDTQYF
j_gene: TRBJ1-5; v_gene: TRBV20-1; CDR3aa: CSASILGFPQPQHF
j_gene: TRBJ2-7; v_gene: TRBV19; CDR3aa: CASGMGDTGEQYF
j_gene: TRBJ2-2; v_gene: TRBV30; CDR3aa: CAWTLLAGSTGELFF
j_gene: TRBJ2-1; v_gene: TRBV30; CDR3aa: CACPRGWGNEQFF
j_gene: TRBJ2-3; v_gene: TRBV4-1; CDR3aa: CASRSQEVTDTQYF
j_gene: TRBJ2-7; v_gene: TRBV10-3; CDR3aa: CAISVATQSYEQYF
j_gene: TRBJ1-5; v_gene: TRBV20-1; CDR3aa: CSASLGQEARSNQPQHF
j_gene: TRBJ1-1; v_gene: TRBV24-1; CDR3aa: CATSRDRSNTEAFF
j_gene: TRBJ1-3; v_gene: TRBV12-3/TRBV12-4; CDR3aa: CASTPGTAFSGNTIYF
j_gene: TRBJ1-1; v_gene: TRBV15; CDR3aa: CATSRGQGRTEAFF
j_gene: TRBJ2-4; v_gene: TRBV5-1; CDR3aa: CASSDRDRGIIQYF
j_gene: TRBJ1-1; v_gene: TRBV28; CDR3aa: CASSGTGARATEAFF
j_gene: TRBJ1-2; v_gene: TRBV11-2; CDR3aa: CASSSSGRYGYTF
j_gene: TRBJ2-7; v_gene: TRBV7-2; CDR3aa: CASSLEVGWSHEQYF
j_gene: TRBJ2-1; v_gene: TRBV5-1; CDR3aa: CASSLGASYNEQFF
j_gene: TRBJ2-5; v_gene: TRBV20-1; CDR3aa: CSAPDRGFQETQYF
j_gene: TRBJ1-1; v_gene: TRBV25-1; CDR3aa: CASSDYDPNTEAFF
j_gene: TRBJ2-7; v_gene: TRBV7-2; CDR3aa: CASSPTGAYEQYF
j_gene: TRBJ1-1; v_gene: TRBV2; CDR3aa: CASRTSGNTEAFF
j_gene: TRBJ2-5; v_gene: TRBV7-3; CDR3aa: CASSLDASRGQTQYF
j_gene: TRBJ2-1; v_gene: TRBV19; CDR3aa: CASSIGLYNEQFF
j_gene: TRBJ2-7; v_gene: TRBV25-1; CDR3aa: CASSELLRYEQYF
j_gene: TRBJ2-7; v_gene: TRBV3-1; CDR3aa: CASSQDGRYEQYF
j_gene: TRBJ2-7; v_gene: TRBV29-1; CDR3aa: CSVTGTGNYEQYF
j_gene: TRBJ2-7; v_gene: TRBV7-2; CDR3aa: CASSQGLAGPYEQYF
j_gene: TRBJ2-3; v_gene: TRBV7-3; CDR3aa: CASSLTAGGTDTQYF
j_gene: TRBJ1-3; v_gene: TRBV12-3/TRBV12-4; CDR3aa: CASSLRSRPGNTIYF
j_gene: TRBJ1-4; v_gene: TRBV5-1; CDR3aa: CASSLGDGYRNEKLFF
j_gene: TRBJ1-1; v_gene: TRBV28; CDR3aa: CASSLSGGMNTEAFF
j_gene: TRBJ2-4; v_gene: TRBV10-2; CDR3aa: CASSESPPGNIQYF
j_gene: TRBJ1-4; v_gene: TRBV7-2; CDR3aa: CASSMGQPYNEKLFF
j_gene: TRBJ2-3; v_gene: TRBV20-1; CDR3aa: CSASGTSGNPDTQYF
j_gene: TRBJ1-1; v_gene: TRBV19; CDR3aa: CASRDGNTEAVF
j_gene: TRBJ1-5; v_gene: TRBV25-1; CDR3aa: CASAGGNQPQHF
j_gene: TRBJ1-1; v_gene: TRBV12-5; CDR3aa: CALKRGWNTEAFF
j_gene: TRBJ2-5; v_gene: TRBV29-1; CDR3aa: CSVVRDRGRRGEETQYF
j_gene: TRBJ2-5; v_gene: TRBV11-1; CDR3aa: CASSFGLAETQYF
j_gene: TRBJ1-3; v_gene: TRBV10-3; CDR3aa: CAIGDPGLSSGNTIYF
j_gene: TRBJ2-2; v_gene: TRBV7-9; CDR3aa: CASRPIAGGPGTGELFF
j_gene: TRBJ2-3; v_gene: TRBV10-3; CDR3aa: CAISAGQGFTDTQYF
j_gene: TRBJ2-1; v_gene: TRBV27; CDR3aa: CASSSRRSVAGVYNEQFF
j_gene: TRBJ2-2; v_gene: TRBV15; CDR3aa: CATSGWNTGELFF
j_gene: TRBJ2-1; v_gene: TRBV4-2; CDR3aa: CASSQEGVAYNEQFF
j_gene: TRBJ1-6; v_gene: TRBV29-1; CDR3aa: CSVKLTGYNSPLHF
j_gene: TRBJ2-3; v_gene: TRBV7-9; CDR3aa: CASGQGASTDTQYF
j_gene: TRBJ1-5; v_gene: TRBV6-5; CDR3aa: CASSREGTGSNQPQHF
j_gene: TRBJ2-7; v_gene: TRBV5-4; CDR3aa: CASSLTSGSYEQYF